This TCR beta chain was documented in a study of radiotherapy plus CTLA-4 blockade in lung cancer. Worth noting for this clone: As yet, its antigen is unknown.

From germline, CDR1 is WNHNN and CDR2 SYGVQD (reference sequence). This CDR3 contains 14 residues. V lost 6 bases and J 0 bases, leaving 10 bases between the germline ends. Points from the study as a whole: Once radiotherapy plus ipilimumab had been given, TCR clones derived from tumor expanded in blood.

The assay was immunoSEQ multiplex PCR, and TCRdb's table has in-frame clones only and misses some. The profile shows about 49,000 clones, around 76% of them singletons. This chain connects TRBV10-1 to TRBJ2-3; D gene uncertain. This specimen consisted of peripheral blood, obtained from a patient treated with radiotherapy plus ipilimumab. This TCR came from a human donor with non-small cell lung cancer who had stable disease on radiotherapy plus ipilimumab. The CDR3 nucleotides read TGCGCCAGCAGCTCTCTTTCTAGCACAGATACGCAGTATTTT. It specifies CASSSLSSTDTQYF.